These 28 T cell receptor beta chains were all obtained from the same sample, sequenced in a study of T cells in localized non-small cell lung cancer. Using immunoSEQ multiplex PCR, the repertoire was profiled, and TCRdb retains in-frame clones only, with some absent. The data show approximately 72,000 clones, about four fifths seen once. The source material was peripheral blood, sampled before any cancer treatment. These receptors were obtained from a female donor aged 60 or older with stage I lung adenocarcinoma.

As DNA, the CDR3 is TGCGCCAGCAGCTTGGGTGGCAGGGGTTGGGAGCAGTTCTTC. It encodes CASSLGGRGWEQFF. The chain couples TRBV5-1 to TRBJ2-1; D may be TRBD1 (6 bases). V dropped 0 bases and J dropped 10 bases, with 14 bases sitting between them. CDR3 size: 14 residues. CDR1 and CDR2 (germline): SGHRS, YFSETQ. Supplemented by reference TRBV5-1 and TRBJ2-1, the full variable domain reads KAGVTQTPRYLIKTRGQQVTLSCSPISGHRSVSWYQQTPGQGLQFLFEYFSETQRNKGNFPGRFSGRQFSNSRSEMNVSTLELGDSALYLCASSLGGRGWEQFFGPGTRLTVL.

This clone was detected only a few times. This chain joins TRBV25-1 and TRBJ2-1, with 8 nucleotides matching TRBD2. Germline CDR1 is MGHDK and CDR2 is SYGVNS. There are 14 residues in the CDR3. Trimming took 6 bases from V and 7 from J; bases not matched to a gene: 8. In DNA, the CDR3 is TGTGCCAGCAGCCTGCGGGGGGCCGGGAATGAGCAGTTCTTC. This codes for CASSLRGAGNEQFF.

The rearrangement links TRBV27 to TRBJ2-7, with D possibly being TRBD1 or TRBD2 (5 bases each). This CDR3 has 15 amino acids. Per germline, CDR1 MNHEY and CDR2 SMNVEV (reference sequence). With 6 bases removed from V and 5 bases from J, the gap between germline ends came to 20 bases. The CDR3 spells CASSLLWGRIDEQYF. In DNA, the CDR3 is TGTGCCAGCAGCCTCCTTTGGGGGAGAATCGACGAGCAGTACTTC.

The genes are TRBV5-6 and TRBJ2-7; TRBD1 matches 9 bases. The J segment lost 3 bases and the V segment lost 3 bases, leaving 4 bases of the junction unmatched. The germline gives CDR1 SGHDT, CDR2 YYEEEE. This CDR3 has 14 amino acids. In DNA, the CDR3 is TGTGCCAGCAGCTCCCCGGGACAGGGCTACGAGCAGTACTTC. Translating gives CASSSPGQGYEQYF.

Note on this clone: Other DNA sequences of this sample code for an identical CDR3. The V call is TRBV9, the J call TRBJ2-1; a possible D gene is TRBD2 (6 bases). Looked up from germline, CDR1 is SGDLS and CDR2 is YYNGEE. CDR3 size: 15 residues. The ends were cut back, 2 bases at V and 4 bases at J, with 13 bases in the middle. This chain's CDR3 is CASSVAGLPYNEQFF. The CDR3, as DNA: TGTGCCAGCAGCGTTGCGGGACTGCCTTACAATGAGCAGTTCTTC. The full variable domain, completed using reference TRBV9 and TRBJ2-1, is DSGVTQTPKHLITATGQRVTLRCSPRSGDLSVYWYQQSLDQGLQFLIQYYNGEERAKGNILERFSAQQFPDLHSELNLSSLELGDSALYFCASSVAGLPYNEQFFGPGTRLTVL.

V is TRBV6-1 and J is TRBJ2-1; 8 bases align to TRBD2. Trimming took 3 bases from V and 3 from J; bases not matched to a gene: 4. Germline CDR1 MNHNS, CDR2 SASEGT. CDR3 length equals 15 residues. In DNA, the CDR3 is TGTGCCAGCAGTGATCACGGGACTAGCTACAATGAGCAGTTCTTC. Amino acid sequence: CASSDHGTSYNEQFF.

The rearrangement links TRBV9 to TRBJ2-1; TRBD1 aligns across 7 bases. CDR3 length equals 16 residues. V lost 4 bases, J lost 8 bases, and 15 bases stayed unmatched. Germline CDR1 reads SGDLS; CDR2 reads YYNGEE. The CDR3 DNA reads TGTGCCAGCAGCCCCCCCAGGGGGACGGGCTTGTATGAGCAGTTCTTC. It is translated as CASSPPRGTGLYEQFF. The variable domain in full, completed from reference TRBV9 and TRBJ2-1, reads DSGVTQTPKHLITATGQRVTLRCSPRSGDLSVYWYQQSLDQGLQFLIQYYNGEERAKGNILERFSAQQFPDLHSELNLSSLELGDSALYFCASSPPRGTGLYEQFFGPGTRLTVL.

The chain couples TRBV6-1 to TRBJ2-1, with TRBD1 as a possible D gene (8 bases). Germline V CDR1 and CDR2: MNHNS, SASEGT. Trimming left V 3 bases short and J 13 bases short, with 25 bases between. The CDR3 totals 16 residues. This CDR3 is CASSERGTGATKAQFF. The CDR3 DNA is TGTGCCAGCAGTGAGCGGGGGACAGGCGCAACAAAAGCCCAGTTCTTC.

CDR3: CSGQGTGNTIYF. As DNA, the CDR3 is TGCAGCGGGCAGGGTACGGGAAACACCATATATTTT. The rearrangement joins TRBV29-1 to TRBJ1-3; TRBD1 is a possible D gene (5 bases). There are 12 residues in the CDR3. Germline V gives CDR1 SQVTM, CDR2 ANQGSEA. V lost 7 bases, J lost 4 bases, and 11 bases lay in between.

A remark on this clone: The sample contains more than one DNA sequence encoding this CDR3. The chain is built from TRBV19 and TRBJ2-7, with 10 positions matching TRBD2. This CDR3 region has 13 residues. Germline values: CDR1 LNHDA, CDR2 SQIVND (reference sequence). V dropped 8 bases and J dropped 1; count of bases not matched to a gene: 2. The CDR3 DNA is TGTGCCAGTCGGACTAGCGGATCCTACGAGCAGTACTTC. Translated: CASRTSGSYEQYF. Full variable domain (rest looked up from reference TRBV19 and TRBJ2-7): DGGITQSPKYLFRKEGQNVTLSCEQNLNHDAMYWYRQDPGQGLRLIYYSQIVNDFQKGDIAEGYSVSREKKESFPLTVTSAQKNPTAFYLCASRTSGSYEQYFGPGTRLTVT.

Only a few counts were recorded for this clone. This chain uses TRBV10-3 with TRBJ1-1; D uncertain. V was trimmed by 6 bases and J by 0 bases, leaving 14 bases between them. The CDR3 is 15 amino acids. Germline assignment: CDR1 ENHRY and CDR2 SYGVKD. The CDR3 region is CAIRADGRMNTEAFF. CDR3 bases: TGTGCCATCAGAGCGGACGGCCGTATGAACACTGAAGCTTTCTTT.

This chain connects TRBV28 to TRBJ2-7, with 9 positions matching TRBD1. Per germline, CDR1 MDHEN and CDR2 SYDVKM. V lost 6 bases to trimming and J lost 6 bases; unmatched junction nucleotides: 18. This CDR3 has 17 amino acids. The DNA of the CDR3 is TGTGCCAGCAGCCCCGGGGCCCCCGGGACAGGGAGTAGCGAGCAGTACTTC. Its translation: CASSPGAPGTGSSEQYF. Full variable domain (outside the CDR3, taken from reference TRBV28 and TRBJ2-7): DVKVTQSSRYLVKRTGEKVFLECVQDMDHENMFWYRQDPGLGLRLIYFSYDVKMKEKGDIPEGYSVSREKKERFSLILESASTNQTSMYLCASSPGAPGTGSSEQYFGPGTRLTVT.

The CDR3 region has the DNA TGTGCCAGCAGCGCCGGGACTAGCGGGTTGCAGACCCAGTACTTC. It encodes CASSAGTSGLQTQYF. This chain joins TRBV9 and TRBJ2-5; TRBD2 matches 12 bases. The CDR3 spans 15 residues. The germline CDR1 and CDR2 sequences are SGDLS and YYNGEE. With 3 bases clipped from V and 6 bases from J, the junction kept 6 bases outside the gene matches.

The rearrangement uses TRBV18 and TRBJ2-7; 8 nucleotides line up with TRBD2. V lost 3 bases, J lost 6 bases, and 4 bases stayed unmatched. CDR1 is KGHSH and CDR2 is LQKENI in the germline V gene. The CDR3 consists of 13 residues. The CDR3 loop is CASSPGLVGEQYF. CDR3 coding DNA: TGTGCCAGCTCACCGGGACTAGTTGGCGAGCAGTACTTC. Full variable domain (remainder filled in from reference TRBV18 and TRBJ2-7): NAGVMQNPRHLVRRRGQEARLRCSPMKGHSHVYWYRQLPEEGLKFMVYLQKENIIDESGMPKERFSAEFPKEGPSILRIQQVVRGDSAAYFCASSPGLVGEQYFGPGTRLTVT.

The chain uses TRBV5-1 and TRBJ2-2, with 11 bases matching TRBD2. V lost 2 bases, J lost 3 bases, and 0 bases stayed unmatched. The CDR3 runs to 15 residues. Germline CDR1 is SGHRS and CDR2 is YFSETQ. This chain's CDR3 is CASSFSGRDTGELFF. CDR3 DNA sequence: TGCGCCAGCAGCTTTAGCGGGAGGGACACCGGGGAGCTGTTTTTT.

This clone was detected a few times. The chain employs TRBV19 and TRBJ1-5, with D perhaps TRBD1 (6 bases). The CDR3 is made up of 16 amino acids. CDR1 and CDR2 from the germline V gene are LNHDA and SQIVND (reference sequence). Trimming pared 3 bases from V and 11 bases from J, leaving 23 bases between. The CDR3 is CASSMEQGRRKPSQHF. CDR3 bases: TGTGCCAGTAGTATGGAACAGGGACGTCGTAAGCCGTCCCAGCATTTT.

The V call is TRBV5-4, the J call TRBJ2-1; D is unresolved. The CDR3 runs to 17 residues. V gave up 1 base and J gave up 0 bases, with 14 bases separating them. CDR1 and CDR2 from the germline V gene are SGHNT and YYREEE (reference sequence). CDR3: CASSLSSAPSSYNEQFF. The CDR3 nucleotides are TGTGCCAGCAGCTTGTCTTCAGCCCCAAGCTCCTACAATGAGCAGTTCTTC.

J is TRBJ2-5 and V is TRBV11-1, with TRBD2 identical over 9 bases. Looked up from germline, CDR1 is SGHAT and CDR2 is FQDESV (reference sequence). After removal of 4 bases from V and 4 bases from J, the junction contained 4 bases not matched to a gene. CDR3 length: 14 amino acids. As DNA, the CDR3 is TGTGCCAGCAGCTCGGGACTAGCCGGAGAGACCCAGTACTTC. As protein: CASSSGLAGETQYF.

The V gene is TRBV10-2, the J gene TRBJ2-2; D not certain. The germline CDR1 and CDR2 sequences are WSHSY and SAAADI. V lost 5 bases to trimming and J lost 6 bases, with 13 bases between them. The CDR3 contains 14 residues. The CDR3: CASSFPTPSGELFF. The CDR3 bases are TGCGCCAGCAGTTTCCCGACACCGTCCGGGGAGCTGTTTTTT.

The rearrangement links TRBV19 to TRBJ2-1, with D perhaps given as TRBD1 or TRBD2 (5 bases each). Trimming cost V 3 bases and J 6 bases, with 18 bases left between them. Per germline, CDR1 LNHDA and CDR2 SQIVND (reference sequence). The CDR3 length is 16 residues. Written as DNA, the CDR3 is TGTGCCAGTAGTATGGGAAGAGGGATTGGGGCCAATGAGCAGTTCTTC. As protein: CASSMGRGIGANEQFF.

The chain carries TRBV19 and TRBJ1-2; D may be TRBD1 (5 bases). V was pared by 6 bases and J by 4 bases, with 21 bases between. The germline V gene encodes CDR1 LNHDA and CDR2 SQIVND (reference sequence). The CDR3 runs 16 residues. In DNA form, the CDR3 reads TGTGCCAGTAGCTCCCTTTCGGGGGATGGTAGCTATGGCTACACCTTC. Translated, it gives CASSSLSGDGSYGYTF.

The V gene is TRBV12-5, the J gene TRBJ2-3; D uncertain. Trimming took 3 bases from V and 2 from J, leaving 3 bases between them. The CDR3 length is 12 residues. Germline-derived CDR1 and CDR2 are LGHNT and FRNRAP. CDR3 amino acids: CASGLFTDTQYF. Here the CDR3 DNA reads TGTGCTAGTGGTTTATTCACAGATACGCAGTATTTT.

This sequence joins TRBV7-8 and TRBJ1-5, with D unresolved. This CDR3 contains 17 residues. Trimming removed 2 bases at V and 1 base at J, with 15 bases between. Germline CDR1 and CDR2: SGHVS and FQNEAQ. CDR3 bases: TGTGCCAGCAGCTTACGGGCTTGGGCGATCAGCAATCAGCCCCAGCATTTT. It yields the protein CASSLRAWAISNQPQHF.

The rearrangement joins TRBV7-3 to TRBJ2-1, with D possibly being TRBD1 (5 bases). The ends were cut back, 1 base at V and 5 bases at J, with 9 bases in the middle. The CDR3 length is 14 residues. Germline CDR1 reads SGHTA; CDR2 reads FQGTGA. As DNA, the CDR3 is TGTGCCAGCAGCTTAATGGGGCCAGACAATGAGCAGTTCTTC. This translates into CASSLMGPDNEQFF.

This clone was observed a single time. Relative to the germline gene, one junction end is altered; a read error may explain this. The rearrangement joins TRBV7-7 to TRBJ2-5, with D tentatively TRBD1 or TRBD2 (7 bases each). Germline CDR1 is SSHAT and CDR2 is FNYEAQ (reference sequence). This CDR3 region has 12 residues. CDR3: CASSTPGGDQYF. CDR3 DNA sequence: TGTGCTAGCAGCACACCAGGGGGGGACCAGTACTTC.

V gene TRBV5-4 combines with J gene TRBJ2-7; 9 bases map to TRBD2. Germline CDR1 reads SGHNT; CDR2 reads YYREEE (reference sequence). Germline trimming cut 0 bases from V and 2 bases from J; bases unmatched to any gene: 6. This CDR3 comprises 16 residues. CDR3 sequence reads: CASSLAGAGGAYEQYF. The CDR3 coding sequence is TGTGCCAGCAGCTTGGCCGGGGCGGGAGGGGCCTACGAGCAGTACTTC.

For the CDR3, the DNA is TGTGCCAGCAGCTTTGACAGGGGGCAGAACACTGAAGCTTTCTTT. Protein sequence: CASSFDRGQNTEAFF. The chain is built from TRBV5-6 and TRBJ1-1; 10 bases are a match to TRBD1. The germline CDR1 and CDR2 sequences are SGHDT and YYEEEE. J was trimmed by 1 base and V by 2 bases; bases with no gene match: 2. The CDR3 is made up of 15 amino acids.

The V and J genes are TRBV6-1 and TRBJ1-5; D is uncertain. CDR3 size: 14 residues. Per germline, CDR1 MNHNS and CDR2 SASEGT. Trimming pared 1 base from V and 6 bases from J, leaving 10 bases between. The CDR3: CASSEVGWVQPQHF. As DNA, the CDR3 is TGTGCCAGCAGTGAAGTAGGATGGGTTCAGCCCCAGCATTTT.